Shown below are 18 T cell receptor beta chains from a single sample sequenced in a study of siplizumab effects on memory and regulatory T cells. The data were produced by immunoSEQ multiplex PCR, yet TCRdb's version contains in-frame clones alone and is incomplete. This sample yields tens of thousands of clones, of which approximately 95% are seen a single time; over 0.25% belongs to the top ten. The sequenced sample was non-Treg CD4+ T cells sorted from blood. The receptors were gathered from a human donor in good health.

The genes are TRBV7-3 and TRBJ1-1, with 7 bases that match TRBD1. Germline V gene lookup returns CDR1 SGHTA and CDR2 FQGTGA. CDR3 size: 15 residues. The V gene end was trimmed by 5 bases and the J gene end by 3 bases; junction bases not matched to a gene: 9. Here the CDR3 reads CASSQTGDGYTEAFF. For the CDR3, the DNA is TGTGCCAGCAGCCAAACAGGGGACGGATACACTGAAGCTTTCTTT.

V gene TRBV12-5 combines with J gene TRBJ2-2, with TRBD1 matching 7 bases. V lost 2 bases, J lost 8 bases, and 8 bases stayed unmatched. Germline loops: CDR1 LGHNT, CDR2 FRNRAP. CDR3 length: 15 residues. CDR3 sequence reads: CASGLTGVSVGELFF. DNA for the CDR3: TGTGCTAGTGGTTTGACAGGGGTTAGTGTGGGGGAGCTGTTTTTT.

The chain recombines TRBV7-8 with TRBJ2-5, with D tentatively TRBD1 (6 bases). The length of the CDR3 is 13 residues. V was pared by 5 bases and J by 3 bases, with 10 bases between. Germline-derived CDR1 and CDR2 are SGHVS and FQNEAQ. The CDR3 nucleotides read TGTGCCAGCAGCCATGGACAGAAAGAGACCCAGTACTTC. Its protein product is CASSHGQKETQYF.

The rearrangement joins TRBV19 to TRBJ1-3, with 8 bases aligning to TRBD1. Germline lookup yields CDR1 LNHDA and CDR2 SQIVND (reference sequence). This CDR3 contains 16 residues. V was pared by 5 bases and J by 3 bases, with 9 bases of the junction left unmatched. CDR3 nucleotide sequence: TGTGCCAGTAGTCCGACAGGGGTTGTTGGTGGAAACACCATATATTTT. Translation: CASSPTGVVGGNTIYF.

The sample holds one count of this clone. The chain recombines TRBV30 with TRBJ2-7, with 7 bases lining up with TRBD1. CDR1 and CDR2 (germline): GTSNPN, SVGIG (reference sequence). V dropped 3 bases and J dropped 2; count of bases not matched to a gene: 4. CDR3 size: 13 residues. The CDR3 spells CAWSRGSPYEQYF. Written as DNA, the CDR3 is TGTGCCTGGAGCAGGGGGAGTCCCTACGAGCAGTACTTC.

This rearrangement joins TRBV18 to TRBJ1-4, with a tentative D call TRBD1 (6 bases). The CDR3 totals 16 residues. The germline V gene has CDR1 KGHSH and CDR2 LQKENI. Between the trimmed V and J ends, which lost 1 base and 3 bases, there was a span of 12 bases. The CDR3 reads CASSPLTGTSNEKLFF. The CDR3 coding sequence is TGTGCCAGCTCACCACTAACCGGGACATCTAATGAAAAACTGTTTTTT.

The chain uses TRBV7-9 and TRBJ2-7; TRBD1 might be the D (6 bases). From germline, CDR1 is SEHNR and CDR2 FQNEAQ (reference sequence). This CDR3 has 13 amino acids. V lost 8 bases to trimming and J lost 0 bases, with 11 bases between them. CDR3 sequence (DNA): TGTGCCAGCGTCGACAGGTTCTCCTACGAGCAGTACTTC. Translation: CASVDRFSYEQYF.

V is TRBV6-6 and J is TRBJ2-5; no clear D gene. Germline assignment: CDR1 MNHNY and CDR2 SVGAGI (reference sequence). V was trimmed by 8 bases and J by 3 bases, leaving 10 bases between them. The CDR3 is made up of 12 amino acids. The CDR3 region has the DNA TGTGCCAGCGGGTCCAGAGAAGAGACCCAGTACTTC. Its translation is CASGSREETQYF.

Comments on this clone: This sample also contains other DNA sequences that code for the same CDR3. The chain recombines TRBV5-1 with TRBJ1-4, with D unresolved. Germline values: CDR1 SGHRS, CDR2 YFSETQ. CDR3 length equals 13 residues. Trimming stripped 0 bases from V and 8 bases from J, with 8 bases between. The CDR3 DNA reads as TGCGCCAGCAGCTTGGCCCCTGGCGAAAAACTGTTTTTT. This sequence encodes CASSLAPGEKLFF.

This clone showed up just a few times. The chain recombines TRBV9 with TRBJ2-5; a possible D gene is TRBD2 (6 bases). Germline CDR1 and CDR2: SGDLS and YYNGEE. The CDR3 has 16 amino acids. Trimming pared 3 bases from V and 0 bases from J, leaving 15 bases between. The CDR3 sequence is CASSAYGGIYQETQYF. The CDR3 coding sequence is TGTGCCAGCAGCGCCTACGGAGGGATTTACCAAGAGACCCAGTACTTC.

The chain joins TRBV11-3 to TRBJ2-1; D gene uncertain. Germline V lookup: CDR1 SGHNT, CDR2 YENEEA. The V end lost 3 bases, the J end lost 6 bases, and 12 bases lay between the germline ends. The CDR3 consists of 14 residues. The CDR3 spells CASSFNQIANEQFF. The CDR3 coding sequence is TGTGCCAGCAGCTTCAATCAGATCGCCAATGAGCAGTTCTTC.

The chain is built from TRBV5-1 and TRBJ2-5; TRBD2 is a possible D gene (5 bases). The CDR3 consists of 13 residues. Germline CDR1 reads SGHRS; CDR2 reads YFSETQ. V was trimmed by 5 bases and J by 5 bases, leaving 13 bases between them. CDR3 bases: TGCGCCAGCAGATTTGAGGGCGGGGAGACCCAGTACTTC. This codes for CASRFEGGETQYF.

The chain is built from TRBV27 and TRBJ1-2, with 9 bases aligning to TRBD1. V lost 5 bases and J lost 3; bases outside the gene matches: 13. Germline assignment: CDR1 MNHEY and CDR2 SMNVEV (reference sequence). The CDR3 runs 17 residues. CDR3 residues: CASSRGQGWEGDYGYTF. Written as DNA, the CDR3 is TGTGCCAGCAGTCGGGGACAGGGCTGGGAAGGCGACTATGGCTACACCTTC.

The V call is TRBV27, the J call TRBJ1-2; D gene uncertain. The V gene lost 6 bases and the J gene lost 4 bases, with 12 bases spanning the gap. Per germline, CDR1 MNHEY and CDR2 SMNVEV (reference sequence). The CDR3 length is 13 residues. The CDR3 sequence is CASRRTVAYGYTF. The CDR3 coding sequence is TGTGCCAGCAGGAGGACGGTAGCCTATGGCTACACCTTC.

The chain links TRBV19 to TRBJ1-2; 7 bases fit TRBD1. V shed 7 bases and J 6 bases; nucleotides not matched to a gene: 8. Germline CDR1 reads LNHDA; CDR2 reads SQIVND (reference sequence). The CDR3 spans 13 residues. CDR3 region: CASTETGSHGYTF. The CDR3, as DNA: TGTGCCAGTACCGAGACAGGGTCCCATGGCTACACCTTC.

This clone came up once. V gene TRBV7-9 combines with J gene TRBJ1-4; D gene ambiguous. Germline loops: CDR1 SEHNR, CDR2 FQNEAQ (reference sequence). The CDR3 contains 15 residues. The ends were cut back, 1 base at V and 2 bases at J, with 8 bases in the middle. The CDR3 here is CASSLGRVTNEKLFF. The CDR3 region has the DNA TGTGCCAGCAGCTTAGGCCGCGTTACTAATGAAAAACTGTTTTTT. Full variable domain (outside the CDR3, taken from reference TRBV7-9 and TRBJ1-4): DTGVSQNPRHKITKRGQNVTFRCDPISEHNRLYWYRQTLGQGPEFLTYFQNEAQLEKSRLLSDRFSAERPKGSFSTLEIQRTEQGDSAMYLCASSLGRVTNEKLFFGSGTQLSVL.

The chain carries TRBV11-3 and TRBJ2-2; D gene ambiguous. V lost 5 bases and J lost 3, with 16 bases in between. This CDR3 spans 16 amino acids. Germline assignment: CDR1 SGHNT and CDR2 YENEEA. Here the CDR3 reads CASSQGVSDYTGELFF. The CDR3 nucleotides are TGTGCCAGCAGCCAAGGCGTATCGGATTACACCGGGGAGCTGTTTTTT. The entire variable domain, with the rest obtained from reference TRBV11-3 and TRBJ2-2, is as follows: EAGVVQSPRYKIIEKKQPVAFWCNPISGHNTLYWYLQNLGQGPELLIRYENEEAVDDSQLPKDRFSAERLKGVDSTLKIQPAELGDSAVYLCASSQGVSDYTGELFFGEGSRLTVL.

The chain carries TRBV5-1 and TRBJ1-6; tentatively, D is TRBD1 (5 bases). The CDR3 spans 13 residues. Germline V gene sequence: CDR1 SGHRS, CDR2 YFSETQ. The V gene lost 3 bases and the J gene lost 7 bases, with 8 bases spanning the gap. CDR3 sequence: CASSSDTNSPLHF. In nucleotides, the CDR3 is TGCGCCAGCAGCTCGGACACGAATTCACCCCTCCACTTT.